Listed below are T cell receptor beta chains from one sample, sequenced in a study of cytomegalovirus exposure and HLA in healthy donors. Generated by immunoSEQ multiplex PCR, the TCRdb table keeps only in-frame clones and is missing some. The sample lists more than 140,000 clones; roughly 82% were seen once. The sequencing input was PBMCs. Receptors originate from a man aged 25-40 years in good health and CMV-seropositive. Each CDR3 is given with its conserved first and last residue. A D gene is named only where the DNA matches it firmly. Size values are once, few and many counts, or a class for expanded clones, and some rows have none.

CASTTLAGGGETQYF TGTGCCAGCACAACACTAGCGGGAGGGGGAGAGACCCAGTACTTC TRBV28 once TRBD2 TRBJ2-5 15
CASSLAVGGGTGNTIYF TGTGCCAGCAGCTTGGCCGTCGGGGGGGGAACTGGAAACACCATATATTTT TRBV7-2 - - TRBJ1-3 17
CASSYRLRQETQYF TGTGCCAGCAGTTACCGCCTGCGACAAGAGACCCAGTACTTC TRBV6-5 - - TRBJ2-5 14
CASTLGPGALSGNTIYF TGTGCCAGCACGCTTGGGCCAGGGGCTCTCTCTGGAAACACCATATATTTT TRBV7-9 - - TRBJ1-3 17
CASSLGESYEQYF TGTGCCAGTAGCCTCGGGGAATCCTACGAGCAGTACTTC TRBV19 - - TRBJ2-7 13
CASSLELAGRHEQYF TGTGCCAGCAGCTTAGAACTAGCGGGTAGACACGAGCAGTACTTC TRBV7-2 - TRBD2 TRBJ2-7 15
CASSFWGEGTGELFF TGTGCCAGCAGTTTTTGGGGGGAGGGTACCGGGGAGCTGTTTTTT TRBV28 - TRBD2 TRBJ2-2 15
CSVTGSSYEQYF TGCAGCGTGACCGGGTCTTCTTACGAGCAGTACTTC TRBV29-1 - - TRBJ2-7 12
CATSLTLAGGPYEQYF TGTGCCACCAGCCTTACCTTAGCGGGGGGTCCCTACGAGCAGTACTTC TRBV15 - TRBD2 TRBJ2-7 16
CASSKRLAGIEVGGELFF TGTGCCAGCAGCAAGCGACTAGCGGGAATTGAGGTTGGCGGGGAGCTGTTTTTT TRBV5-5 - TRBD2 TRBJ2-2 18
CSARMNTEAFF TGCAGTGCTCGTATGAACACTGAAGCTTTCTTT TRBV20-1 - - TRBJ1-1 11
CASSLVAGKEQYF TGTGCCAGCAGCTTGGTTGCGGGGAAGGAGCAGTACTTC TRBV5-6 - - TRBJ2-5 13
CASSDEQGARSEQYF TGTGCCAGCAGCGACGAACAGGGGGCGCGGAGCGAGCAGTACTTC TRBV5-8 - TRBD1 TRBJ2-7 15
CASTLTTGKLFF TGTGCCAGCACTCTTACGACAGGGAAACTGTTTTTT TRBV6-1 - TRBD1 TRBJ1-4 12
CASRARGSYEQYF TGTGCCAGCAGAGCCCGAGGCTCCTACGAGCAGTACTTC TRBV6-1 - - TRBJ2-7 13
CASSLTGGNAYGYTF TGTGCCAGCAGCTTGACAGGGGGCAATGCCTATGGCTACACCTTC TRBV5-6 - TRBD1 TRBJ1-2 15
CASSYSAGVGTEAFF TGTGCCAGCAGTTACTCCGCAGGGGTGGGCACTGAAGCTTTCTTT TRBV6-5 - - TRBJ1-1 15
CASSPQDTGRYEQYF TGTGCCAGCAGTCCCCAAGACACCGGGAGGTACGAGCAGTACTTC TRBV28 - TRBD2 TRBJ2-7 15
CASSPTRGIAGGAVNIQYF TGTGCCAGCAGCCCTACTCGGGGTATAGCGGGAGGGGCCGTTAACATTCAGTACTTC TRBV2 once TRBD2 TRBJ2-4 19
CASSTTPGADTQYF TGTGCCAGCAGCACTACCCCAGGGGCAGATACGCAGTATTTT TRBV9 - - TRBJ2-3 14
CASMMTGATYEQYF TGTGCCAGCATGATGACAGGGGCTACCTACGAGCAGTACTTC TRBV27 - TRBD1 TRBJ2-7 14
CASRAAYEQYF TGTGCCAGCAGGGCGGCTTACGAGCAGTACTTC TRBV28 - - TRBJ2-7 11
CASTYRQGGTPLHF TGTGCCAGCACCTACCGACAGGGCGGGACACCCCTCCACTTT TRBV27 - TRBD1 TRBJ1-6 14
CASTTIASLGGLYNEQFF TGTGCCAGCACCACCATAGCTAGCCTAGGAGGGTTATACAATGAGCAGTTCTTC TRBV28 once - TRBJ2-1 18
CASSLDLARGNEQFF TGTGCCAGCAGCTTAGATTTGGCCAGGGGGAATGAGCAGTTCTTC TRBV11-2 - TRBD1 TRBJ2-1 15
CASSPVTSRSTDTQYF TGTGCCAGCAGCCCCGTGACTAGCAGAAGCACAGATACGCAGTATTTT TRBV7-8 - TRBD2 TRBJ2-3 16
CASSSRFTGLGQPQHF TGTGCCAGCAGTTCTCGTTTTACAGGGCTTGGACAGCCCCAGCATTTT TRBV6-5 few - TRBJ1-5 16
CASTMGTSGDNEQFF TGTGCCAGCACCATGGGGACTAGCGGGGATAATGAGCAGTTCTTC TRBV27 - TRBD2 TRBJ2-1 15
CASSLRGLAGATGNEQFF TGCGCCAGCAGCTTGAGGGGACTAGCGGGAGCGACGGGGAATGAGCAGTTCTTC TRBV5-1 - TRBD2 TRBJ2-1 18
CASSQGQGRGNTEAFF TGTGCCAGCAGCCAGGGACAGGGGCGTGGGAACACTGAAGCTTTCTTT TRBV5-4 - TRBD1 TRBJ1-1 16
CASSLYSGVGQPQHF TGTGCCAGCAGTTTATATTCAGGGGTTGGCCAGCCCCAGCATTTT TRBV27 - - TRBJ1-5 15
CASSSRVSSLSGNTIYF TGTGCCAGCAGCTCAAGAGTCTCCTCTCTCTCTGGAAACACCATATATTTT TRBV7-9 - - TRBJ1-3 17
CASRSTGGVGSGYTF TGTGCCAGCAGATCCACAGGGGGCGTCGGGAGCGGCTACACCTTC TRBV28 - TRBD1 TRBJ1-2 15
CASSLRQGYNEQFF TGTGCCAGCAGTTTGAGACAGGGGTACAATGAGCAGTTCTTC TRBV28 once TRBD1 TRBJ2-1 14
CASSFRSTSNQPQHF TGTGCCAGCAGCTTTCGGAGCACTAGCAATCAGCCCCAGCATTTT TRBV5-6 - - TRBJ1-5 15
CASSGDRGPTEAFF TGCGCCAGCAGCGGAGACAGGGGTCCCACTGAAGCTTTCTTT TRBV5-1 - TRBD1 TRBJ1-1 14
CASSPGDRVESPLHF TGTGCCAGCAGCCCGGGGGACAGGGTTGAGTCACCCCTCCACTTT TRBV9 - TRBD1 TRBJ1-6 15